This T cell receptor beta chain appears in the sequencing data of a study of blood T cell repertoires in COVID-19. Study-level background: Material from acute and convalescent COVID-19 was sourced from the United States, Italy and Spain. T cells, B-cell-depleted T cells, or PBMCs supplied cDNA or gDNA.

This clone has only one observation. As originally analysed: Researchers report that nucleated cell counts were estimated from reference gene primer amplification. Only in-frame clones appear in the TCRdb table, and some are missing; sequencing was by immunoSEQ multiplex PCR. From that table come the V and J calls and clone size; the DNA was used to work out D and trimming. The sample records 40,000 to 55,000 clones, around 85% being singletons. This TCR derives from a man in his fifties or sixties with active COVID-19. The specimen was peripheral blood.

The CDR3 spells CASSIPRGQGTGELFF. As DNA, the CDR3 is TGTGCCAGTAGTATACCCAGGGGGCAGGGCACCGGGGAGCTGTTTTTT. The chain uses TRBV19 and TRBJ2-2; 8 nucleotides match TRBD1. With 2 bases clipped from V and 4 bases from J, the junction kept 6 bases outside the gene matches. The CDR3 totals 16 residues. The germline V gene encodes CDR1 LNHDA and CDR2 SQIVND (reference sequence). The full variable domain, in which reference TRBV19 and TRBJ2-2 provide the parts outside the CDR3, is DGGITQSPKYLFRKEGQNVTLSCEQNLNHDAMYWYRQDPGQGLRLIYYSQIVNDFQKGDIAEGYSVSREKKESFPLTVTSAQKNPTAFYLCASSIPRGQGTGELFFGEGSRLTVL.